This TCR beta chain was retrieved from a study of blood T cell repertoires in COVID-19. Study-wide context: Nucleic acid was either cDNA or gDNA, and it came from T cells, B-cell-depleted T cells, or PBMCs.

The V gene's germline CDR1 is SEHNR and CDR2 FQNEAQ (reference sequence). The CDR3 sequence is 16 residues long. The V gene lost 1 base and the J gene lost 3 bases, with 14 bases spanning the gap. The table came from immunoSEQ multiplex PCR; TCRdb's copy has only in-frame clones and leaves some out. The table includes about 370,000 clones, 80% to 90% detected once. The specimen sequenced was peripheral blood. The sequence was obtained from a woman aged 25-40 years with COVID-19, enrolled during active disease. V and J are TRBV7-9 and TRBJ2-3; D perhaps matches TRBD2 (6 bases). As DNA, the CDR3 is TGTGCCAGCAGCTTAGGTGAGGCGGGGATAACAGATACGCAGTATTTT. Protein product: CASSLGEAGITDTQYF.